These 22 T cell receptor beta chains share one sample of origin, sequenced in a study of long-term antiretroviral therapy in people with HIV. Investigators performed immunoSEQ version v3.0 at survey level. Here immunoSEQ multiplex PCR was the method, and the copy in TCRdb shows in-frame clones only, minus some. The table has about 20,000 clones, 85% to 90% seen once. The specimen comprised unsorted PBMCs, sampled 1.8 years before starting antiretroviral therapy. The receptors were gathered from a woman aged 25 to 39 with HIV.

V and J are TRBV5-1 and TRBJ2-5; TRBD1 aligns across 7 bases. The CDR3 covers 14 residues. V shed 1 base, J shed 5 bases, and the junction held 5 bases outside the gene matches. Germline assignment: CDR1 SGHRS and CDR2 YFSETQ. CDR3 in amino acids: CASSLFGRGETQYF. The CDR3 nucleotides are TGCGCCAGCAGCTTGTTCGGCAGGGGGGAGACCCAGTACTTC.

The gene calls are TRBV7-9 and TRBJ2-1; 10 nucleotides match TRBD2. Trimming removed 1 base from V and 2 bases from J; junction bases left unmatched: 8. The CDR3 has 18 residues. Germline V gene sequence: CDR1 SEHNR, CDR2 FQNEAQ (reference sequence). The CDR3 DNA sequence: TGTGCCAGCAGCTTAGAATCGGGAAGCGGGGGGGCCTACAATGAGCAGTTCTTC. As protein: CASSLESGSGGAYNEQFF. Full variable domain (missing parts from reference TRBV7-9 and TRBJ2-1): DTGVSQNPRHKITKRGQNVTFRCDPISEHNRLYWYRQTLGQGPEFLTYFQNEAQLEKSRLLSDRFSAERPKGSFSTLEIQRTEQGDSAMYLCASSLESGSGGAYNEQFFGPGTRLTVL.

This clone has only one observation. The chain couples TRBV5-5 to TRBJ1-1, with D perhaps TRBD1 (5 bases). The CDR3 has 12 residues. V was shortened by 7 bases and J by 7 bases, with 14 bases between the two germline ends. The germline V gene has CDR1 SGHKS and CDR2 YYEKEE (reference sequence). The CDR3 is CASDIGDSEAFF. As DNA, the CDR3 is TGTGCCAGCGATATCGGCGACAGTGAAGCTTTCTTT.

Only one count was recorded for this clone. The chain couples TRBV19 to TRBJ1-5, with TRBD1 as a possible D gene (6 bases). This CDR3 comprises 16 residues. Germline values: CDR1 LNHDA, CDR2 SQIVND (reference sequence). V lost 5 bases, J lost 1 base, and 15 bases lay in between. The DNA for the CDR3 is TGTGCCAGTAGTTTGTTCTGGGACACGAGCAATCAGCCCCAGCATTTT. Translated: CASSLFWDTSNQPQHF.

This clone was counted between two and nine times. This sequence joins TRBV19 and TRBJ1-5, with D perhaps TRBD1 (5 bases). Germline V lookup: CDR1 LNHDA, CDR2 SQIVND (reference sequence). The CDR3 has 15 residues. V was clipped by 5 bases and J by 4 bases, with 15 bases between them. CDR3 in amino acids: CASSVWGSGNQPQHF. CDR3 nucleotide sequence: TGTGCCAGTAGTGTGTGGGGGAGTGGTAATCAGCCCCAGCATTTT.

This clone has a handful of counts. The chain employs TRBV5-6 and TRBJ2-5; D ambiguous. The CDR3 consists of 13 residues. Germline lookup yields CDR1 SGHDT and CDR2 YYEEEE. Trimming removed 1 base at V and 4 bases at J, with 8 bases between. The CDR3 reads CASSLNILETQYF. In nucleotides, the CDR3 is TGTGCCAGCAGCTTGAATATTCTAGAGACCCAGTACTTC.

V and J are TRBV5-5 and TRBJ2-7; a weak D match, TRBD2 (5 bases). The CDR3 loop spans 15 amino acids. V was clipped by 3 bases and J by 3 bases, with 16 bases between them. Germline CDR1 SGHKS, CDR2 YYEKEE (reference sequence). The CDR3: CASSSVPGEGYEQYF. As DNA, the CDR3 is TGTGCCAGCAGCTCCGTCCCAGGTGAGGGCTACGAGCAGTACTTC.

V usage is TRBV2 and J usage is TRBJ2-2, with D possibly TRBD1 on 5 matching bases. Germline loops: CDR1 SNHLY, CDR2 FYNNEI. Trimming removed 2 bases from V and 5 bases from J, with 12 bases in between. The CDR3 loop spans 15 amino acids. The CDR3 reads CASSESRGYTGELFF. Written as DNA, the CDR3 is TGTGCCAGCAGTGAAAGTAGGGGCTATACCGGGGAGCTGTTTTTT.

V is TRBV19 and J is TRBJ2-7, with a weak D call TRBD2 (6 bases). Germline V gene data show CDR1 as LNHDA and CDR2 as SQIVND (reference sequence). Trimming removed 1 base from V and 4 bases from J, with 11 bases in between. The CDR3 extends over 14 amino acids. This CDR3 reads CASSIAREAYEQYF. CDR3 DNA sequence: TGTGCCAGTAGTATAGCCAGGGAGGCTTACGAGCAGTACTTC.

This chain links TRBV19 with TRBJ1-1; 8 bases align to TRBD1. Trimming cost V 5 bases and J 1 base; bases outside gene matches: 6. Germline V CDR1 and CDR2: LNHDA, SQIVND (reference sequence). CDR3 size: 15 residues. Written as DNA, the CDR3 is TGTGCCAGTAGTCCCCGGGACAGGAGGAACACTGAAGCTTTCTTT. Translated: CASSPRDRRNTEAFF. The full variable domain, in which reference TRBV19 and TRBJ1-1 provide the parts outside the CDR3, is DGGITQSPKYLFRKEGQNVTLSCEQNLNHDAMYWYRQDPGQGLRLIYYSQIVNDFQKGDIAEGYSVSREKKESFPLTVTSAQKNPTAFYLCASSPRDRRNTEAFFGQGTRLTVV.

There are a few counts of this clone. The chain has TRBV6-1 and TRBJ2-1; D unclear. Germline lookup yields CDR1 MNHNS and CDR2 SASEGT. This CDR3 is 15 amino acids long. With 1 base removed from V and 4 bases from J, the gap between germline ends came to 11 bases. CDR3 nucleotide sequence: TGTGCCAGCAGTGAAGAAGGTTTAGGTTACAATGAGCAGTTCTTC. Its translation: CASSEEGLGYNEQFF.

V and J are TRBV9 and TRBJ2-3; D unclear. CDR3 length: 15 residues. The germline V and J ends were trimmed by 0 bases and 2 bases, with 10 bases remaining between them. The V gene's germline CDR1 is SGDLS and CDR2 YYNGEE. The CDR3 region has the DNA TGTGCCAGCAGCGTAGGAGGCTCCATCACAGATACGCAGTATTTT. Translated, it gives CASSVGGSITDTQYF.

Only one count was recorded for this clone. The V and J genes are TRBV6-1 and TRBJ1-4; 7 bases align to TRBD1. CDR1 is MNHNS, CDR2 SASEGT, per germline. There are 14 residues in the CDR3. The V gene end was trimmed by 6 bases and the J gene end by 8 bases; junction bases not matched to a gene: 9. As DNA, the CDR3 is TGTGCCAGCAGGTTACAGGGGTTAAGAGAAAAACTGTTTTTT. Translation: CASRLQGLREKLFF.

This sequence joins TRBV6-1 and TRBJ2-7; the D gene is possibly TRBD2 (6 bases). Trimming left V 4 bases short and J 0 bases short, with 16 bases between. The length of the CDR3 is 16 residues. From germline, CDR1 is MNHNS and CDR2 SASEGT. In DNA, the CDR3 is TGTGCCAGCAGTGCCCTGTACCGGGGGAGCTCCTACGAGCAGTACGTC. Translation: CASSALYRGSSYEQYV.

The chain employs TRBV5-1 and TRBJ2-3; D assignment may be TRBD1 or TRBD2 (6 bases each). The germline CDR1 and CDR2 sequences are SGHRS and YFSETQ. With 4 bases removed from V and 2 bases from J, the gap between germline ends came to 14 bases. CDR3 length: 15 amino acids. The CDR3 DNA is TGCGCCAGCAGCATACAGGGACTTTACACAGATACGCAGTATTTT. It codes for CASSIQGLYTDTQYF.

This chain uses TRBV6-5 with TRBJ2-5; 9 nucleotides match TRBD1. CDR3 length: 13 amino acids. In germline, CDR1 is MNHEY, CDR2 SVGAGI. V gave up 5 bases and J gave up 4 bases; unmatched junction bases: 2. Here the CDR3 DNA reads TGTGCCAGCAGTGCGACAGGGGGAGAGACCCAGTACTTC. It specifies CASSATGGETQYF.

The V gene is TRBV19, the J gene TRBJ1-1; a weak D match, TRBD1 (6 bases). V was shortened by 6 bases and J by 1 base, with 21 bases between the two germline ends. The CDR3 loop spans 17 amino acids. CDR1 LNHDA and CDR2 SQIVND come from the germline V gene (reference sequence). The CDR3 loop reads CASRTGLGGHRNTEAFF. DNA of the CDR3: TGTGCCAGTAGGACCGGACTCGGGGGGCACAGGAACACTGAAGCTTTCTTT. The full variable domain, in which reference TRBV19 and TRBJ1-1 provide the parts outside the CDR3, is DGGITQSPKYLFRKEGQNVTLSCEQNLNHDAMYWYRQDPGQGLRLIYYSQIVNDFQKGDIAEGYSVSREKKESFPLTVTSAQKNPTAFYLCASRTGLGGHRNTEAFFGQGTRLTVV.

The chain couples TRBV19 to TRBJ1-2, with D uncertain. Trimming removed 4 bases from V and 3 bases from J, with 21 bases in between. Germline CDR1 reads LNHDA; CDR2 reads SQIVND (reference sequence). The CDR3 covers 17 residues. CDR3 coding DNA: TGTGCCAGTAGTAATCGGGTGCCCGGTTTGGGAGACTATGGCTACACCTTC. This encodes CASSNRVPGLGDYGYTF.

V is TRBV20-1 and J is TRBJ2-1; D call uncertain. The CDR3 covers 10 residues. The germline V gene has CDR1 DFQATT and CDR2 SNEGSKA (reference sequence). The germline V and J ends were trimmed by 6 bases and 11 bases, with 11 bases remaining between them. The CDR3 sequence: CSALRVQQFF. CDR3 nucleotide sequence: TGCAGTGCGCTACGGGTTCAGCAGTTCTTC.

The rearrangement uses TRBV11-2 and TRBJ2-1; D not certain. Trimming took 1 base from V and 9 from J, leaving 7 bases between them. This CDR3 is 12 amino acids long. CDR1 is SGHAT, CDR2 FQNNGV, per germline. CDR3 in DNA: TGTGCCAGCAGCTTAGGCGGTGTTGAGCAGTTCTTC. Protein: CASSLGGVEQFF.

This clone showed up just a few times. CDR3 coding DNA: TGTGCCAGCAGCTTGCGGGTTTGGCATGGCTACACCTTC. This codes for CASSLRVWHGYTF. This chain joins TRBV5-4 and TRBJ1-2; D not certain. Germline assignment: CDR1 SGHNT and CDR2 YYREEE (reference sequence). The V end lost 1 base, the J end lost 6 bases, and 10 bases lay between the germline ends. The length of the CDR3 is 13 residues.

The chain couples TRBV6-7 to TRBJ1-3; a possible D gene is TRBD1 (6 bases). TRBV6-7 is placed among ORFs of uncertain function. The CDR3 has 17 amino acids. V was trimmed by 6 bases and J by 4 bases, leaving 22 bases between them. The CDR3 DNA reads as TGTGCCAGCAGGGTTCCGACGGGGGCGGCTATCGGAAACACCATATATTTT. Its translation: CASRVPTGAAIGNTIYF.